The 9 T cell receptor beta chains listed next were all sequenced from one sample in a study. TCRdb redid the calling of the 5' RACE reads with MiXCR, one entry per CDR3 protein. The table lists roughly 39,000 distinct CDR3 sequences, 15% to 20% of them singletons, with approximately 3% in the top ten. Source material: naive CD4+ T cells sorted from a lymph node. Subset described: naive CD4+ T cells, CD4+CD45RA+CD25-. Receptors originate from a female donor with breast cancer.

Worth noting for this clonotype: Its ends do not fully match the called genes, so a read error is possible. V usage is TRBV6-5 and J usage is TRBJ2-2; the D is unclear. The CDR3 totals 11 residues. Per germline, CDR1 MNHEY and CDR2 SVGAGI. The CDR3 is CTSSDTGELFF. The CDR3 nucleotides read TGTACCAGCAGTGATACCGGGGAGCTGTTTTTT.

The DNA of the CDR3 is TGTGCCAGCAGCTTAGCCGTGACCTCTGGAAACACCATATATTTT. As protein: CASSLAVTSGNTIYF. V usage is TRBV7-2 and J usage is TRBJ1-3, with D hard to call. The CDR3 extends over 15 amino acids. CDR1 is SGHTA and CDR2 is FQGNSA in the germline V gene. Trimming took off 0 bases at V and 0 bases at J, with 6 bases between the two ends.

This clonotype has only a few counts. The rearrangement uses TRBV5-5 and TRBJ2-4; 10 nucleotides line up with TRBD1. This CDR3 spans 16 amino acids. The germline CDR1 and CDR2 sequences are SGHKS and YYEKEE (reference sequence). V was clipped by 3 bases and J by 5 bases; unmatched bases: 8. CDR3 sequence reads: CASSYRTGGSENIQYF. Written as DNA, the CDR3 is TGTGCCAGCAGCTATAGGACAGGGGGTTCCGAAAACATTCAGTACTTC.

The chain carries TRBV7-3 and TRBJ2-3, with 11 bases lining up with TRBD2. The CDR3 sequence is 16 residues long. V lost 3 bases to trimming and J lost 2 bases; unmatched junction nucleotides: 4. Germline CDR1 SGHTA, CDR2 FQGTGA. CDR3 in DNA: TGTGCCAGCAGCTTGAGACTAGCGGGGTCCACAGATACGCAGTATTTT. Its translation: CASSLRLAGSTDTQYF.

The chain recombines TRBV9 with TRBJ2-5; D is perhaps TRBD1 (5 bases). V was clipped by 0 bases and J by 2 bases, with 8 bases between them. The CDR3 consists of 14 residues. CDR1 and CDR2 (germline): SGDLS, YYNGEE. Written as DNA, the CDR3 is TGTGCCAGCAGCGTAGGAGGACAACAAGAGACCCAGTACTTC. Its protein is CASSVGGQQETQYF.

This chain uses TRBV7-9 with TRBJ2-5; D is undetermined. V was pared by 5 bases and J by 1 base, with 5 bases between. The CDR3 is 12 residues long. Germline assignment: CDR1 SEHNR and CDR2 FQNEAQ (reference sequence). The CDR3 coding sequence is TGTGCCAGCAGCCAGGCCCAAGAGACCCAGTACTTC. It translates to CASSQAQETQYF.

Regarding this clonotype: This could be a read error, since a much larger clone is one nucleotide away. The V gene is TRBV2, the J gene TRBJ2-3; D remains unclear. The V end was cut by 11 bases, the J end by 6 bases, with 24 bases between. The CDR3 loop spans 15 amino acids. Germline lookup yields CDR1 SNHLY and CDR2 FYNNEI. Written as DNA, the CDR3 is TGTGCCGGCAATGCGGCAGGAATCCTCCCGGATACGCAGTATTTT. It yields the protein CAGNAAGILPDTQYF. The full variable domain, with the rest looked up from reference TRBV2 and TRBJ2-3, is EPEVTQTPSHQVTQMGQEVILRCVPISNHLYFYWYRQILGQKVEFLVSFYNNEISEKSEIFDDQFSVERPDGSNFTLKIRSTKLEDSAMYFCAGNAAGILPDTQYFGPGTRLTVL.

Comment on this clonotype: A read error may account for a junction end that differs from germline. The rearrangement joins TRBV29-1 to TRBJ2-1, with D possibly TRBD2 on 6 matching bases. The CDR3 is made up of 10 amino acids. Germline CDR1 is SQVTM and CDR2 is ANQGSEA. CDR3 in amino acids: CSAQTGEQSF. CDR3 nucleotide sequence: TGCAGCGCCCAGACGGGAGAGCAGTCCTTC.

This chain joins TRBV5-1 and TRBJ1-2; no clear D gene. V was shortened by 3 bases and J by 3 bases, with 12 bases between the two germline ends. The CDR3 extends over 14 amino acids. CDR1 is SGHRS and CDR2 is YFSETQ in the germline V gene. The CDR3: CASSSQPSDYGYTF. CDR3 sequence (DNA): TGCGCCAGCAGCTCGCAACCTTCCGACTATGGCTACACCTTC.